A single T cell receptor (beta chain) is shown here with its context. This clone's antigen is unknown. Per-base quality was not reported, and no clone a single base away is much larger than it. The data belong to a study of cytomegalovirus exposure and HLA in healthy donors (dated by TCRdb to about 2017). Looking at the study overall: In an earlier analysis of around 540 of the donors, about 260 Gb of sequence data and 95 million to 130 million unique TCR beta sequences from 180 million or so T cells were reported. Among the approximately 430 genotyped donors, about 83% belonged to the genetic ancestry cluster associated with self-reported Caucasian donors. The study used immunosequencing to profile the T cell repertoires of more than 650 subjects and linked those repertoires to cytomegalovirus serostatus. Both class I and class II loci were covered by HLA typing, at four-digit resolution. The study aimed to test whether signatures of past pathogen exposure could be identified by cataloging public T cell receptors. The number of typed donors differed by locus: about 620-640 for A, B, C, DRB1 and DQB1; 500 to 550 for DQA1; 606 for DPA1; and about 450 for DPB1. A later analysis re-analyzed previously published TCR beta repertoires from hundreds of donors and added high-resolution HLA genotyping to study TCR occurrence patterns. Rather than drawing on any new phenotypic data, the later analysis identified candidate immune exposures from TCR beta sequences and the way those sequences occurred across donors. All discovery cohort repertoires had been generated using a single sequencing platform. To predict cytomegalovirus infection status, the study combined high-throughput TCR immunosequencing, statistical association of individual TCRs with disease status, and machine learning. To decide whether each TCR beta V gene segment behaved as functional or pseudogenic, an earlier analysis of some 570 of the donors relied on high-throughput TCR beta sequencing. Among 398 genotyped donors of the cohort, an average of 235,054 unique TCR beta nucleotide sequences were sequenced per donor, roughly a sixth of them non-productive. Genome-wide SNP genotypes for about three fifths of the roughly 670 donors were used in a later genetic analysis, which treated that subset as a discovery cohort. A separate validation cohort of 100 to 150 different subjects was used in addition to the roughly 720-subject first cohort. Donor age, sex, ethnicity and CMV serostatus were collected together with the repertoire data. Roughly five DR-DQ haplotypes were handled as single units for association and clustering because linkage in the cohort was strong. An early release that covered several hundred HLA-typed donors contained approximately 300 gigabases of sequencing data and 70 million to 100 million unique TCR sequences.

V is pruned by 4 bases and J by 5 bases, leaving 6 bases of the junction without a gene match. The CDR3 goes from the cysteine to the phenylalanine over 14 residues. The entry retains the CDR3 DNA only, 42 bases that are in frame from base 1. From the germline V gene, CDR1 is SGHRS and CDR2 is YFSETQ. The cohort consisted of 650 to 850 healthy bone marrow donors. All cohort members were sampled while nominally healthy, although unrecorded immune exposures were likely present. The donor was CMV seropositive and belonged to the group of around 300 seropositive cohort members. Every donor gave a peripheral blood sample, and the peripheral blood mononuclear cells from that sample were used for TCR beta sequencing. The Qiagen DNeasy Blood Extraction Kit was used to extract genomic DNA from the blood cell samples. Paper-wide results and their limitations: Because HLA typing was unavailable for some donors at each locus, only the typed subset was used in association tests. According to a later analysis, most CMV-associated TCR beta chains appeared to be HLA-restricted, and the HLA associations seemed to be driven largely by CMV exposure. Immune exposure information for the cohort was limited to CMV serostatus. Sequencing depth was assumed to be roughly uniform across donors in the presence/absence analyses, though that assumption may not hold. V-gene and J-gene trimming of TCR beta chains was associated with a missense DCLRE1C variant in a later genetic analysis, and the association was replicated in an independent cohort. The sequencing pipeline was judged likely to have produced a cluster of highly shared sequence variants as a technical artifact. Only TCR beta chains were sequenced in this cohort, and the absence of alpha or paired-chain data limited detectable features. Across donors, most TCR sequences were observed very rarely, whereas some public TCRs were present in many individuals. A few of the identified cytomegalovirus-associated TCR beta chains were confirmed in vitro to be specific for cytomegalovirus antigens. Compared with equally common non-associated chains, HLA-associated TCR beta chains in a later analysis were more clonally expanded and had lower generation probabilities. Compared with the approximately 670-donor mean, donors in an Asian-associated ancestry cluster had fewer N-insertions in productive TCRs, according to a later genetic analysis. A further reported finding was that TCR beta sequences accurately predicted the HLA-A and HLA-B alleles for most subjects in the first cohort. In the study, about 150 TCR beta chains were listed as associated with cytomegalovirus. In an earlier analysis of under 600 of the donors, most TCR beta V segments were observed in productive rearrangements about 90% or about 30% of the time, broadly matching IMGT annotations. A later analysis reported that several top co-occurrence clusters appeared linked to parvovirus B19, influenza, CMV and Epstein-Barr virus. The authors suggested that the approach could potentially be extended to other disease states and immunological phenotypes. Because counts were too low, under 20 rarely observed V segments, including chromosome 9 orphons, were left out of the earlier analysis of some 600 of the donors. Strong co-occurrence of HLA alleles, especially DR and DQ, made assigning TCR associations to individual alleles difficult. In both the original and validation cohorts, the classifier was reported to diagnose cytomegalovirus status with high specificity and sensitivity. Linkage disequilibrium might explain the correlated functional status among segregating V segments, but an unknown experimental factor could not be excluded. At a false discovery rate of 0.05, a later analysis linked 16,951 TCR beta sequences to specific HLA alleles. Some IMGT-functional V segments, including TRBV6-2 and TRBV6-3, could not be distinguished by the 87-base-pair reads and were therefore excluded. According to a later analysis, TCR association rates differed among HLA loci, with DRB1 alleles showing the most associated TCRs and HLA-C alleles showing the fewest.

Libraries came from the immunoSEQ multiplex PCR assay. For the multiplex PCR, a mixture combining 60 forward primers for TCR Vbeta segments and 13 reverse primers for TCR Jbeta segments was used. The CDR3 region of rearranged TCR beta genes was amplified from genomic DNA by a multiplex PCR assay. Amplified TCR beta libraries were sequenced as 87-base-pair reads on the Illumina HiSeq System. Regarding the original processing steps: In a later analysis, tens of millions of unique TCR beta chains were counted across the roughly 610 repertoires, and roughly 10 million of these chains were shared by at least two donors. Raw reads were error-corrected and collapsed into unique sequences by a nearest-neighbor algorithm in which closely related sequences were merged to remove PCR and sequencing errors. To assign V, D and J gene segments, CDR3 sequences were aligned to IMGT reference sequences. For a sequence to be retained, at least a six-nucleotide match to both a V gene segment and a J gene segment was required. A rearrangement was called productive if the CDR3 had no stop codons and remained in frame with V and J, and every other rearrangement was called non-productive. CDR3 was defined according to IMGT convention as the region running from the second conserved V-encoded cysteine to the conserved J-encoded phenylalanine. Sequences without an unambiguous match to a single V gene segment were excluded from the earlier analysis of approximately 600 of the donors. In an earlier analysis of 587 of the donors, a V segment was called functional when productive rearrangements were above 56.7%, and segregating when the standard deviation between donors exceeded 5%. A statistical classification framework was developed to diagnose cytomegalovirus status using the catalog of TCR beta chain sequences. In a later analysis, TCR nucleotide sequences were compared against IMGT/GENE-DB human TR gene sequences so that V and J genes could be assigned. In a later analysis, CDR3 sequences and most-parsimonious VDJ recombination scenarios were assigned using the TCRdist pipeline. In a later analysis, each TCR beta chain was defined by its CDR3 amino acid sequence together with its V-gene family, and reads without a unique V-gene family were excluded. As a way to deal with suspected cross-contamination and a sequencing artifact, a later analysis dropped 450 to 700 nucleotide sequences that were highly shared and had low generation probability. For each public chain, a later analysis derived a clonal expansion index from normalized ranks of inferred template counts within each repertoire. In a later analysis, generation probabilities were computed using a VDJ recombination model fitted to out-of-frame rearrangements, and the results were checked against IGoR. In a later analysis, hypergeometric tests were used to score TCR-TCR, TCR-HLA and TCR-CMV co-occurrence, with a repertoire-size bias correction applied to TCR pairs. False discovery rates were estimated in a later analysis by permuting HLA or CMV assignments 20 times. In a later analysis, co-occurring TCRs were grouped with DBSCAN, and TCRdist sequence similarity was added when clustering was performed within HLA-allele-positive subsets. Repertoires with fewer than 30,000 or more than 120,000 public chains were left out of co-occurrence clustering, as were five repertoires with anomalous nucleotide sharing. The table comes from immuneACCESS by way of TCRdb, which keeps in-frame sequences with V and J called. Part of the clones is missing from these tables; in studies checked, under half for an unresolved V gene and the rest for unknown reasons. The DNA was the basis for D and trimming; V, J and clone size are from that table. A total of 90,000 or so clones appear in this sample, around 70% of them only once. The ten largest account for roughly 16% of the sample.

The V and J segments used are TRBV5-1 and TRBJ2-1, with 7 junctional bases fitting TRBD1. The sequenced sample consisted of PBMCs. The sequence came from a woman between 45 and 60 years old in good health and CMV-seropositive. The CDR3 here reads CASSRDSPNNEQFF. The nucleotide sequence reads TGCGCCAGCAGCAGGGACAGTCCCAACAATGAGCAGTTCTTC.